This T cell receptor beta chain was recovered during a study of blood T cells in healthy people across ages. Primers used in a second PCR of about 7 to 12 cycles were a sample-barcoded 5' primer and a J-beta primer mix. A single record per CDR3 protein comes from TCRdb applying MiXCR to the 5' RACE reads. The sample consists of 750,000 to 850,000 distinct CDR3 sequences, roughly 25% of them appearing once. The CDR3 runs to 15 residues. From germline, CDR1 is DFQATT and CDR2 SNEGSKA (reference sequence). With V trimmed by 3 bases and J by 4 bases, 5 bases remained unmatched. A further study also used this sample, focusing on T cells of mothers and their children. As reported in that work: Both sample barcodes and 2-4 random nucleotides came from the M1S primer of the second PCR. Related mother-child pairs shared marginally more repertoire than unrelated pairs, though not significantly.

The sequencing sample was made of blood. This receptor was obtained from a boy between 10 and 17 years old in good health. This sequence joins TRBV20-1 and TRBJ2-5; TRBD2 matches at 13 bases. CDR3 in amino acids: CSARGTSGALETQYF. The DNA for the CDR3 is TGCAGTGCTAGGGGGACTAGCGGGGCTTTAGAGACCCAGTACTTC.